This T cell receptor beta chain was captured in a study of T cell responses to AZD1222 COVID-19 vaccine. The CDR3 contains 17 residues. Trimming left V 2 bases short and J 0 bases short, with 14 bases between. Germline lookup yields CDR1 MNHEY and CDR2 SVGEGT. This table comes from immunoSEQ multiplex PCR, and its TCRdb copy is limited to in-frame clones, with some not included. Of under 85,000 clones in the sample, approximately 91% were seen once. Broader study findings: Repertoire collection took place solely once the T cell response had peaked. Vaccine-associated CD4 TCRs ranged over spike, dominating at 160-218 and 743-854. Vaccination with two AZD1222 doses was followed by a rise in Spike-specific TCR breadth and depth.

On this clone itself: Its specificity is unknown.

This TCR was recovered from an adult in good health. The chain combines TRBV6-2 or TRBV6-3 with TRBJ1-5, with D possibly being TRBD1 (5 bases). The sample consisted of peripheral blood, taken on day 0 of MenACWY control vaccination. CDR3: CASSYAKGTLSNQPQHF. CDR3 DNA sequence: TGTGCCAGCAGTTACGCAAAGGGGACTCTTAGCAATCAGCCCCAGCATTTT.